This TCR beta chain was obtained from a study of shared clonotypes between healthy human individuals. In the sorted-subset replicate PCRs, around 200 ng DNA, roughly 30,000 T cell genomes, was used. Profiled with immunoSEQ multiplex PCR; TCRdb holds only in-frame clones, not every one. Of over a million clones listed, 98% are singletons. V was clipped by 5 bases and J by 7 bases; unmatched bases: 6. Germline CDR1 is SEHNR and CDR2 is FQNEAQ (reference sequence). The CDR3 is made up of 14 amino acids. The study drew its donors from healthy HIV-negative adults without recent acute infections or vaccinations.

The chain recombines TRBV7-9 with TRBJ1-2; 11 bases align to TRBD1. The receptor's source is a man aged 30-40 years in good health. The sample comprised naive CD4+ T cells sorted from blood. Stated subset: CD45RA+ positively selected. The CDR3 loop is CASSPRTGGRGYTF. The CDR3 coding sequence is TGTGCCAGCAGCCCCAGGACAGGGGGCCGTGGCTACACCTTC. Full variable domain (rest looked up from reference TRBV7-9 and TRBJ1-2): DTGVSQNPRHKITKRGQNVTFRCDPISEHNRLYWYRQTLGQGPEFLTYFQNEAQLEKSRLLSDRFSAERPKGSFSTLEIQRTEQGDSAMYLCASSPRTGGRGYTFGSGTRLTVV.